The clone carrying this TCR beta chain was seen at least ten times. No antigen is known for it. This entry comes from a study of metastatic and nonmetastatic thyroid tumors. Findings and caveats of the study: For both blood and tumor, malignant thyroid tumors reportedly showed significantly higher TCR beta diversity than benign nodules did.

CDR3 size: 14 residues. Germline CDR1 and CDR2: DFQATT and SNEGSKA (reference sequence). Trimming cost V 4 bases and J 9 bases; bases outside gene matches: 12. Nobody among the patients had been given any treatment before thyroid surgery. Methods used by the authors: Clinicopathological groups supplied CDR3 differences that were used to build a distant-metastasis classifier for papillary thyroid cancer. TCRdb ran MiXCR on the PCR reads. These V and J calls are TCRdb output, not the study's own analysis. The top ten hold 17% of the sample, which has 15,000 to 20,000 clones, 20% to 25% seen once. The TCR was taken from a female donor with papillary thyroid cancer or a benign thyroid nodule (not recorded which). Some clones in this sample may be carry-over from other donors' samples. This rearrangement joins TRBV20-1 to TRBJ2-4; 7 bases agree with TRBD2. The source material was tumor tissue. This chain's CDR3 is CSANQEMGGGIQYF. CDR3 DNA: TGCAGTGCTAACCAGGAAATGGGCGGGGGCATTCAGTACTTC.